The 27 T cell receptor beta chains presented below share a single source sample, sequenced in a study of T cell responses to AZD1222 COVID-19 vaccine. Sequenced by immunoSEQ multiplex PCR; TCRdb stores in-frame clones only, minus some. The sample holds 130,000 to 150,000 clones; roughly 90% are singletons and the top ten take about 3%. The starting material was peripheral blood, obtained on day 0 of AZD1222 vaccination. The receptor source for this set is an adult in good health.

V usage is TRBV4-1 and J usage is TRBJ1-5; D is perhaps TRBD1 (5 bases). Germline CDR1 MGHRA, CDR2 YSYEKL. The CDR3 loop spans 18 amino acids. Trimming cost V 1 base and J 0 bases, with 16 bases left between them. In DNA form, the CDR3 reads TGCGCCAGCAGCCAAGGGATAACAGGCGACTATAGCAATCAGCCCCAGCATTTT. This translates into CASSQGITGDYSNQPQHF.

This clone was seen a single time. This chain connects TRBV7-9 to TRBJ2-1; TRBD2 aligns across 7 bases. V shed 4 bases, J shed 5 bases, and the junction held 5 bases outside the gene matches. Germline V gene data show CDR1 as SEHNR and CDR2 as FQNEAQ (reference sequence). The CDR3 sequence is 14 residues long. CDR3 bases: TGTGCCAGCAGCTCTCGGGAGGTCCACAATGAGCAGTTCTTC. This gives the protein CASSSREVHNEQFF. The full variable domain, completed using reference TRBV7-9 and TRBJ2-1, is DTGVSQNPRHKITKRGQNVTFRCDPISEHNRLYWYRQTLGQGPEFLTYFQNEAQLEKSRLLSDRFSAERPKGSFSTLEIQRTEQGDSAMYLCASSSREVHNEQFFGPGTRLTVL.

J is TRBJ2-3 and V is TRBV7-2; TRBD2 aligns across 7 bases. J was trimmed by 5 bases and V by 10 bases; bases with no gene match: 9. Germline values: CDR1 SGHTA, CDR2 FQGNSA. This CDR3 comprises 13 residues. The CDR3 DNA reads TGTGCCACGGCAGGGAGGGCCCGAGATACGCAGTATTTT. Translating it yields CATAGRARDTQYF. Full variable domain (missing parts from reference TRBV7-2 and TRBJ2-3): GAGVSQSPSNKVTEKGKDVELRCDPISGHTALYWYRQSLGQGLEFLIYFQGNSAPDKSGLPSDRFSAERTGGSVSTLTIQRTQQEDSAVYLCATAGRARDTQYFGPGTRLTVL.

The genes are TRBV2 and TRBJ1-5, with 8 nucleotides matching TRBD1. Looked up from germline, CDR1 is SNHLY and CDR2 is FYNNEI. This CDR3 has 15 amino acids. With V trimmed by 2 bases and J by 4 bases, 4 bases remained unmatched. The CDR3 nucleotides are TGTGCCAGCAGTGAAAGGACAGGGCAAAATCAGCCCCAGCATTTT. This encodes CASSERTGQNQPQHF.

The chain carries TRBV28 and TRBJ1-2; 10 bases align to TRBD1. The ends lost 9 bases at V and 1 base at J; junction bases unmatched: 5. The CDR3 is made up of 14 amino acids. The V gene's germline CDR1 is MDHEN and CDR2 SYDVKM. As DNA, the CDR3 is TGTGCCAGTAAGGACAGGGGGATTAACTATGGCTACACCTTC. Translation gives CASKDRGINYGYTF.

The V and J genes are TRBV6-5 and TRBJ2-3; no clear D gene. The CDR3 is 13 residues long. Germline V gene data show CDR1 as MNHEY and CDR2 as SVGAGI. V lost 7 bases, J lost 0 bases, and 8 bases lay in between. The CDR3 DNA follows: TGTGCCAGCACCCGCCCCAGCACAGATACGCAGTATTTT. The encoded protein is CASTRPSTDTQYF.

The CDR3 nucleotides read TGTGCCAGCAGCTCCCGGGCTCGATTACGAAACACCATATATTTT. Its protein product is CASSSRARLRNTIYF. The chain carries TRBV7-2 and TRBJ1-3, with D unresolved. CDR1 SGHTA and CDR2 FQGNSA come from the germline V gene. This CDR3 contains 15 residues. V lost 4 bases and J lost 5, with 15 bases in between.

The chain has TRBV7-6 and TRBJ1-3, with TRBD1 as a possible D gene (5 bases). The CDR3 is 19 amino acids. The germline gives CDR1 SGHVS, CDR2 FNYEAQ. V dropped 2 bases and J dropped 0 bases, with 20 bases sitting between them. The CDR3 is CASSLSVGAEGYSGNTIYF. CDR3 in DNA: TGTGCCAGCAGCTTATCCGTAGGGGCAGAGGGTTACTCTGGAAACACCATATATTTT. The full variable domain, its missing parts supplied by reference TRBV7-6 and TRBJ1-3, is GAGVSQSPRYKVTKRGQDVALRCDPISGHVSLYWYRQALGQGPEFLTYFNYEAQQDKSGLPNDRFSAERPEGSISTLTIQRTEQRDSAMYRCASSLSVGAEGYSGNTIYFGEGSWLTVV.

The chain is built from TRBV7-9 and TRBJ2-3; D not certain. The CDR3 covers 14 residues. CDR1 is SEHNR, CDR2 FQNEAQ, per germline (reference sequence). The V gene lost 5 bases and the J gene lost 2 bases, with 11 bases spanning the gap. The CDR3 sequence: CASSPSGNTDTQYF. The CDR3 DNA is TGTGCCAGCAGCCCATCCGGCAACACAGATACGCAGTATTTT.

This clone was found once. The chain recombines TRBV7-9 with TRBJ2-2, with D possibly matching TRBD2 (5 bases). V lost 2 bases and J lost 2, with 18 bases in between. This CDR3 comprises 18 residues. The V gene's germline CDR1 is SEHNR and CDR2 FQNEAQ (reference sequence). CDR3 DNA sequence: TGTGCCAGCAGCTTATGGCGTGGACGGGGATACAACACCGGGGAGCTGTTTTTT. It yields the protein CASSLWRGRGYNTGELFF.

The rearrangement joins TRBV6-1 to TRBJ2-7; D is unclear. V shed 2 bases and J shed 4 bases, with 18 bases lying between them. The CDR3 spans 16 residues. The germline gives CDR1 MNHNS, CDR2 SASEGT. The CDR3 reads CASSEYITSGIYEQYF. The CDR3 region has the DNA TGTGCCAGCAGTGAATACATCACAAGTGGTATTTACGAGCAGTACTTC.

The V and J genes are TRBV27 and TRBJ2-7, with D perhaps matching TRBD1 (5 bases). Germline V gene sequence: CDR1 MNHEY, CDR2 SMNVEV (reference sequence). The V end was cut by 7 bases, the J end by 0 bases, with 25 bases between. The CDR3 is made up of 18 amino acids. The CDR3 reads CASNRWGHTNRSSYEQYF. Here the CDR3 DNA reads TGTGCCAGCAACCGGTGGGGCCACACAAACAGGAGCTCCTACGAGCAGTACTTC.

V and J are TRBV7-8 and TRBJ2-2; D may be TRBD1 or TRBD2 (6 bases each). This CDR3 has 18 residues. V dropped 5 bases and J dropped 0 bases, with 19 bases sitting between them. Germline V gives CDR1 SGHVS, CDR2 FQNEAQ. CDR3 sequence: CASSRTRSGGANTGELFF. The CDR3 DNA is TGTGCCAGCAGCCGTACTCGATCCGGGGGCGCGAACACCGGGGAGCTGTTTTTT.

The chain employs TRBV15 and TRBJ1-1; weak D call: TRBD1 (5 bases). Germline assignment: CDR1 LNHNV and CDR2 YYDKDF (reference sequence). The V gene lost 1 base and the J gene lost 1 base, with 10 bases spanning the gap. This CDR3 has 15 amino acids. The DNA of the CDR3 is TGTGCCACCAGCAGAGTCGGACAAGCGAACACTGAAGCTTTCTTT. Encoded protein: CATSRVGQANTEAFF.

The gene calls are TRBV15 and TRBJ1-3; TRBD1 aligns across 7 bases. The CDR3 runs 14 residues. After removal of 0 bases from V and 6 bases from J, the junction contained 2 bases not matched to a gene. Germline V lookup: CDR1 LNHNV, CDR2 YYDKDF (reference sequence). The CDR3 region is CATSREGTANTIYF. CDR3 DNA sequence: TGTGCCACCAGCAGAGAAGGGACAGCAAACACCATATATTTT.

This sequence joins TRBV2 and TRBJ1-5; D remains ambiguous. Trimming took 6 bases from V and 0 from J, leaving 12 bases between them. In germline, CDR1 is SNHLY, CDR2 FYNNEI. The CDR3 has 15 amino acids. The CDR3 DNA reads TGTGCCAGCAGCGCGACACGATTTAGCAATCAGCCCCAGCATTTT. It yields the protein CASSATRFSNQPQHF.

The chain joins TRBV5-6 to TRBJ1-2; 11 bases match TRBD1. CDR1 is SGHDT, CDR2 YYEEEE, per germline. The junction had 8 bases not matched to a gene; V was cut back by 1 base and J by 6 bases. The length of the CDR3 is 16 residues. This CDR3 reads CASSLTYRDRGDGYTF. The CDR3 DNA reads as TGTGCCAGCAGCTTGACCTACCGGGACAGGGGGGATGGCTACACCTTC.

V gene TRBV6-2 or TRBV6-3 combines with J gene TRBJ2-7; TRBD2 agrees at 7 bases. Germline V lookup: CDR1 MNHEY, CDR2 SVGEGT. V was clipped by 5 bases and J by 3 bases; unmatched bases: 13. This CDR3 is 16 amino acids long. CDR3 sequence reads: CASSGTLGTTDYEQYF. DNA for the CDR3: TGTGCCAGCAGTGGCACCCTAGGGACTACAGACTACGAGCAGTACTTC.

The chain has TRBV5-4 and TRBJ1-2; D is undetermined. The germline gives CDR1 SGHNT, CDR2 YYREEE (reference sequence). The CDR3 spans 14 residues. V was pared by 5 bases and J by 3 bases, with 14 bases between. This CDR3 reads CASRDPEGDYGYTF. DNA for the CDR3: TGTGCCAGCAGAGACCCCGAGGGCGACTATGGCTACACCTTC.

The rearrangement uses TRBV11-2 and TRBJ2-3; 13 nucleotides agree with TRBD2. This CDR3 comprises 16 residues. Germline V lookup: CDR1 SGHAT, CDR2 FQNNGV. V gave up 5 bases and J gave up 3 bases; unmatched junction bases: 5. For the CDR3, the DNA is TGTGCCAGCAGCCACCAACTAGCGGGAGGGACAGATACGCAGTATTTT. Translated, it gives CASSHQLAGGTDTQYF.

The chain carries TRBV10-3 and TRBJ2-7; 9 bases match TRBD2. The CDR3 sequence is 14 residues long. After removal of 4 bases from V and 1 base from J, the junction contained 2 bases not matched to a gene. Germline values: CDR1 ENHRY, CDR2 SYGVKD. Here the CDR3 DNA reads TGTGCCATCAGTGTTAGCGGGAGTTCCTACGAGCAGTACTTC. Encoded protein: CAISVSGSSYEQYF.

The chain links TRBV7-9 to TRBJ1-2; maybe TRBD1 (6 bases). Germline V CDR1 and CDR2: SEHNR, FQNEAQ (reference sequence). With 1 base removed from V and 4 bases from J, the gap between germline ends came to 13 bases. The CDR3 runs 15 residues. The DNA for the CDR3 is TGTGCCAGCAGCTTAGAGGACAGCCCGATCTATGGCTACACCTTC. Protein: CASSLEDSPIYGYTF.

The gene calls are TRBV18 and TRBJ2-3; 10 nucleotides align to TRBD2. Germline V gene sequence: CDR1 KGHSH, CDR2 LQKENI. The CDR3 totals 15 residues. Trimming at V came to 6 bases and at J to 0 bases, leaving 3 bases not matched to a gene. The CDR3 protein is CASSELAGSTDTQYF. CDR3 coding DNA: TGTGCCAGCTCCGAACTAGCGGGAAGCACAGATACGCAGTATTTT.

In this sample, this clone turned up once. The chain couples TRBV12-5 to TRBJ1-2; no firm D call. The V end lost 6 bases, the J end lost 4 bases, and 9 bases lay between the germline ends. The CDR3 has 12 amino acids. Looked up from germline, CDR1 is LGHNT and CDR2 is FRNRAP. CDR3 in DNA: TGTGCTAGTGGATTGAATGGCTATGGCTACACCTTC. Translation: CASGLNGYGYTF. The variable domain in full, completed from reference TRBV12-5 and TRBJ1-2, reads DARVTQTPRHKVTEMGQEVTMRCQPILGHNTVFWYRQTMMQGLELLAYFRNRAPLDDSGMPKDRFSAEMPDATLATLKIQPSEPRDSAVYFCASGLNGYGYTFGSGTRLTVV.

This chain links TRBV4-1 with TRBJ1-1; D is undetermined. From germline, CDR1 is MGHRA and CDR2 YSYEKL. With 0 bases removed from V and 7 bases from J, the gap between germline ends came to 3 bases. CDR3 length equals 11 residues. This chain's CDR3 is CASSQDHEAFF. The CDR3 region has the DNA TGCGCCAGCAGCCAAGACCATGAAGCTTTCTTT.

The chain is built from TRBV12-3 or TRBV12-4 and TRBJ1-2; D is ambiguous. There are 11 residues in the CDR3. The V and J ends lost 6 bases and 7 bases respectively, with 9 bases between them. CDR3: CASSYLGGYTF. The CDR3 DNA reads TGTGCCAGCAGCTATTTAGGTGGCTACACCTTC.

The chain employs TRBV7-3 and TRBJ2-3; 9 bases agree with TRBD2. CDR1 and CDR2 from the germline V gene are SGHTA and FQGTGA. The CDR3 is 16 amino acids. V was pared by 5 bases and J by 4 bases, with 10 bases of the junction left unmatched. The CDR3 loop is CASSPRAASGADTQYF. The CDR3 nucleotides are TGTGCCAGCAGCCCGCGGGCGGCTAGCGGGGCAGATACGCAGTATTTT.